A selection of T cell receptor beta chains follows, all from one sample in a study of ipilimumab plus nivolumab after autologous stem cell transplantation. Method: immunoSEQ multiplex PCR; TCRdb's copy keeps in-frame clones and lacks some. Of some 19,000 clones in the sample, approximately 85% were seen once. The input for sequencing was PBMCs, taken in a trial of ipilimumab plus nivolumab as post-transplant consolidation. The source of these receptors is a male donor with diffuse large B-cell lymphoma. The CDR3 runs from the conserved cysteine through the conserved F or W. D genes are given only for firm matches. The size entry is marked missing in some rows and otherwise reads once, few, many or a size class.

clone_size d_call j_call v_call cdr3_aa cdr3_nt
. . TRBJ2-7 TRBV7-2 CASSRRVGSQGEQYF TGTGCCAGCAGCCGCCGTGTTGGGAGCCAAGGCGAGCAGTACTTC
once . TRBJ2-1 TRBV29-1 CSAVAGYDEQFF TGCAGCGCAGTTGCAGGGTACGATGAGCAGTTCTTC
. . TRBJ2-2 TRBV11-2 CASSLGQWRGELFF TGTGCCAGCAGCTTAGGCCAGTGGAGAGGGGAGCTGTTTTTT
. . TRBJ2-1 TRBV7-8 CASSRVDEQFF TGTGCCAGCAGCCGGGTCGATGAGCAGTTCTTC
. TRBD2 TRBJ2-3 TRBV10-2 CASSELAGAPDTQYF TGCGCCAGCAGTGAACTAGCGGGGGCCCCAGATACGCAGTATTTT
. . TRBJ1-3 TRBV19 CASKDQGTGNTIYF TGTGCCAGCAAAGACCAGGGGACCGGAAACACCATATATTTT
. . TRBJ2-2 TRBV7-2 CASSLGPRNTGELFF TGTGCCAGCAGCTTAGGCCCGCGGAACACCGGGGAGCTGTTTTTT
once TRBD2 TRBJ2-1 TRBV28 CASSFDPSGALNEQFF TGTGCCAGCAGTTTTGATCCTAGCGGGGCCTTGAATGAGCAGTTCTTC
. . TRBJ2-3 TRBV7-8 CASSFHTDTQYF TGTGCCAGCAGCTTCCACACAGATACGCAGTATTTT
. TRBD1 TRBJ1-4 TRBV6-5 CASQTGTNEKLFF TGTGCCAGCCAGACAGGGACTAATGAAAAACTGTTTTTT
. . TRBJ2-3 TRBV5-6 CASSLGLQGDTQYF TGTGCCAGCAGCTTGGGCCTCCAGGGAGATACGCAGTATTTT
. . TRBJ1-4 TRBV4-1 CASSQDWNEKLFF TGCGCCAGCAGCCAAGATTGGAATGAAAAACTGTTTTTT
. TRBD1 TRBJ2-3 TRBV5-6 CASTGEGAVADTQYF TGTGCCAGCACGGGTGAGGGGGCTGTGGCAGATACGCAGTATTTT
. TRBD1 TRBJ2-3 TRBV6-6 CASSSRDRAGDTQYF TGTGCCAGCAGTTCCCGGGACAGGGCTGGAGATACGCAGTATTTT
once . TRBJ1-2 TRBV5-1 CASSSDSFEGYTF TGCGCCAGCAGCTCAGACAGTTTCGAGGGCTACACCTTC
. . TRBJ1-4 TRBV7-2 CASSLSGTSPKKLFF TGTGCCAGCAGCCTGTCCGGGACATCACCTAAAAAACTGTTTTTT
. . TRBJ1-6 TRBV18 CASSPSRGMDSPLHF TGTGCCAGCTCACCCTCCAGGGGTATGGATTCACCCCTCCACTTT
. . TRBJ1-1 TRBV27 CASIRGPEAFF TGTGCCAGCATCCGTGGCCCTGAAGCTTTCTTT
few TRBD2 TRBJ2-3 TRBV6-5 CASSSGGEADTQYF TGTGCCAGCAGTTCCGGGGGGGAGGCAGATACGCAGTATTTT
few . TRBJ2-3 TRBV7-8 CASSLAWQGRDTQYF TGTGCCAGCAGCTTAGCGTGGCAGGGGAGGGATACGCAGTATTTT
. . TRBJ2-7 TRBV15 CATSESRTVSYEQYF TGTGCCACCAGCGAAAGTCGGACGGTTTCCTACGAGCAGTACTTC
. . TRBJ2-7 TRBV5-1 CASSLDSYFTYEQYF TGCGCCAGCAGCTTGGATTCTTACTTTACCTACGAGCAGTACTTC
. . TRBJ2-2 TRBV19 CASSYGTVTGELFF TGTGCCAGTAGTTATGGGACGGTAACCGGGGAGCTGTTTTTT
. . TRBJ1-6 TRBV23-1 CASRSRGIYNSPLHF TGCGCCAGCAGATCCAGGGGAATCTATAATTCACCCCTCCACTTT
. . TRBJ1-1 TRBV5-8 CASSSTSVVVIEAFF TGTGCCAGCAGCTCGACAAGTGTTGTTGTTATTGAAGCTTTCTTT
. TRBD1 TRBJ1-5 TRBV6-5 CASRTGTGSQPQHF TGTGCCAGCAGGACCGGGACAGGGAGTCAGCCCCAGCATTTT
. . TRBJ2-4 TRBV5-1 CASSLDQGSTKNIQYF TGCGCCAGCAGCTTGGATCAGGGGTCGACCAAAAACATTCAGTACTTC
. TRBD2 TRBJ2-5 TRBV7-9 CASSLSGLASQETQYF TGTGCCAGCAGCTTAAGCGGACTAGCGTCACAAGAGACCCAGTACTTC
. . TRBJ1-2 TRBV19 CASSIEFLNLANYGYTF TGTGCCAGTAGTATTGAGTTTCTTAATCTCGCTAACTATGGCTACACCTTC
. TRBD1 TRBJ2-2 TRBV6-4 CASSPDRGTGELFF TGTGCCAGCAGCCCAGACAGGGGGACCGGGGAGCTGTTTTTT
once . TRBJ2-3 TRBV2 CASPGVGGGRGDTQYF TGTGCCAGCCCCGGGGTTGGCGGAGGACGCGGGGATACGCAGTATTTT
. TRBD2 TRBJ2-5 TRBV4-2 CASSQAGLAGGETQYF TGTGCCAGCAGCCAGGCCGGACTAGCGGGTGGAGAGACCCAGTACTTC
few . TRBJ2-7 TRBV19 CASSISLRGIYEQYF TGTGCCAGTAGTATAAGTCTCCGGGGGATCTACGAGCAGTACTTC
. . TRBJ1-2 TRBV19 CASSINRVRDYGYTF TGTGCCAGTAGTATCAACAGGGTTCGTGACTATGGCTACACCTTC
. . TRBJ1-2 TRBV19 CASSIGGDLYGYTF TGTGCCAGTAGTATTGGAGGGGACCTCTATGGCTACACCTTC
. TRBD1 TRBJ2-7 TRBV6-5 CASSTRTGSYEQYF TGTGCCAGCAGTACCCGGACAGGCTCCTACGAGCAGTACTTC
. . TRBJ1-5 TRBV19 CASSMRVGQGANQPQHF TGTGCCAGTAGTATGAGGGTCGGGCAGGGAGCCAATCAGCCCCAGCATTTT
. TRBD1 TRBJ1-1 TRBV5-5 CASSRMTGVENTEAFF TGTGCCAGCAGCCGTATGACAGGGGTTGAGAACACTGAAGCTTTCTTT
. . TRBJ1-2 TRBV23-1 CASSPPVGGSYGYTF TGCGCCAGCAGTCCCCCGGTGGGGGGGTCCTATGGCTACACCTTC
few . TRBJ1-2 TRBV4-2 CASSQDSLGDGSNYGYTF TGTGCCAGCAGCCAAGATTCATTAGGGGACGGAAGTAACTATGGCTACACCTTC
once . TRBJ1-4 TRBV27 CASSSRGARPGEKLFF TGTGCCAGCAGCTCCCGGGGGGCGAGGCCCGGAGAAAAACTGTTTTTT
. . TRBJ2-2 TRBV4-2 CASSQDKGGTGELFF TGTGCCAGCAGCCAAGATAAAGGTGGCACCGGGGAGCTGTTTTTT
. TRBD2 TRBJ2-2 TRBV5-4 CARSSGGWAGGELFF TGTGCCCGATCCTCGGGGGGTTGGGCAGGCGGGGAGCTGTTTTTT
. . TRBJ2-7 TRBV7-2 CASSFLPSGTGEQYF TGTGCCAGCAGCTTCCTCCCAAGTGGGACGGGGGAGCAGTACTTC
once . TRBJ2-3 TRBV7-6 CASQPLAGGTDTQYF TGTGCCAGCCAGCCGCTTGCCGGGGGCACAGATACGCAGTATTTT
. . TRBJ2-5 TRBV7-2 CASSLEDWRQETQYF TGTGCCAGCAGCTTGGAAGACTGGAGACAAGAGACCCAGTACTTC
few . TRBJ2-1 TRBV4-1 CASSQDRRYNEQFF TGCGCCAGCAGCCAAGATCGCCGCTACAATGAGCAGTTCTTC
. . TRBJ1-6 TRBV4-2 CASSQDQGRALTNSPLHF TGTGCCAGCAGCCAAGACCAGGGGCGCGCCCTGACTAATTCACCCCTCCACTTT